These 26 T cell receptor beta chains came from one sample sequenced in a study of identical twins. One entry per CDR3 protein, called by TCRdb with MiXCR from the 5' RACE reads. The data hold 450,000 to 650,000 distinct CDR3 sequences, with approximately 9.6% observed a single time. These sequences were also reported in another study, on yellow fever vaccine responses in identical twins.

Source material: PBMCs. Receptors were obtained from a woman between 18 and 29 years old in good health.

This chain links TRBV25-1 with TRBJ2-3; 8 bases fit TRBD2. The CDR3 extends over 17 amino acids. The V gene end was trimmed by 1 base and the J gene end by 2 bases; junction bases not matched to a gene: 8. CDR1 is MGHDK and CDR2 is SYGVNS in the germline V gene. CDR3 region: CASSESTSGVYTDTQYF. The DNA of the CDR3 is TGTGCCAGCAGTGAATCTACTAGCGGAGTTTACACAGATACGCAGTATTTT.

This clonotype turned up a few times. The J gene is TRBJ2-3, the V gene TRBV7-9, with 7 bases that match TRBD2. CDR1 SEHNR and CDR2 FQNEAQ come from the germline V gene (reference sequence). V was clipped by 3 bases and J by 2 bases; unmatched bases: 5. CDR3 length: 15 amino acids. In DNA, the CDR3 is TGTGCCAGCAGCTTCACGGGGGGATACACAGATACGCAGTATTTT. It is translated as CASSFTGGYTDTQYF. The complete variable domain, with remaining parts taken from reference TRBV7-9 and TRBJ2-3, reads DTGVSQNPRHKITKRGQNVTFRCDPISEHNRLYWYRQTLGQGPEFLTYFQNEAQLEKSRLLSDRFSAERPKGSFSTLEIQRTEQGDSAMYLCASSFTGGYTDTQYFGPGTRLTVL.

V and J are TRBV7-9 and TRBJ2-3, with D perhaps matching TRBD2 (7 bases). This CDR3 contains 15 residues. The germline gives CDR1 SEHNR, CDR2 FQNEAQ (reference sequence). Trimming took off 0 bases at V and 4 bases at J, with 11 bases between the two ends. The DNA for the CDR3 is TGTGCCAGCAGCTTAGCGGGGGGGCCGGCAGATACGCAGTATTTT. It encodes CASSLAGGPADTQYF.

This clonotype was observed a few times. The chain joins TRBV9 to TRBJ2-1; no definite D call. Germline-derived CDR1 and CDR2 are SGDLS and YYNGEE. CDR3 length: 13 amino acids. Trimming removed 0 bases at V and 7 bases at J, with 8 bases between. The CDR3 spells CASSVAPGNEQFF. The CDR3 bases are TGTGCCAGCAGCGTAGCTCCCGGGAATGAGCAGTTCTTC. Full variable domain (remainder filled in from reference TRBV9 and TRBJ2-1): DSGVTQTPKHLITATGQRVTLRCSPRSGDLSVYWYQQSLDQGLQFLIQYYNGEERAKGNILERFSAQQFPDLHSELNLSSLELGDSALYFCASSVAPGNEQFFGPGTRLTVL.

The chain is built from TRBV12-3 or TRBV12-4 and TRBJ1-2, with 8 bases that match TRBD1. The CDR3 runs to 17 residues. Trimming cost V 3 bases and J 2 bases; bases outside gene matches: 11. The CDR3 region is CASSFIFRDRTNYGYTF. In DNA, the CDR3 is TGTGCCAGCAGTTTCATCTTCAGGGACAGGACAAACTATGGCTACACCTTC.

The chain is built from TRBV29-1 and TRBJ1-4, with D unclear. Trimming cost V 4 bases and J 7 bases, with 10 bases left between them. Germline V gene sequence: CDR1 SQVTM, CDR2 ANQGSEA. This CDR3 is 12 amino acids long. Written as DNA, the CDR3 is TGCAGCGTTGGGTTTATTGGTGAAAAACTGTTTTTT. This codes for CSVGFIGEKLFF.

The rearrangement joins TRBV28 to TRBJ2-3, with D possibly being TRBD1 (5 bases). Germline V gene data show CDR1 as MDHEN and CDR2 as SYDVKM. The V end was cut by 7 bases, the J end by 4 bases, with 12 bases between. The CDR3 sequence is 13 residues long. This chain's CDR3 is CASMQEGADTQYF. CDR3 coding DNA: TGTGCCAGCATGCAGGAAGGGGCAGATACGCAGTATTTT.

This clonotype turned up a few times. This chain joins TRBV20-1 and TRBJ2-1; 7 bases line up with TRBD2. Germline V gene lookup returns CDR1 DFQATT and CDR2 SNEGSKA (reference sequence). V was clipped by 4 bases and J by 7 bases; unmatched bases: 7. The CDR3 is made up of 13 amino acids. The CDR3 DNA follows: TGCAGTGCTATCCGGACTAGTTTAAATGAGCAGTTCTTC. It translates to CSAIRTSLNEQFF.

This clonotype appeared a few times. The V call is TRBV20-1, the J call TRBJ2-3; 7 bases map to TRBD2. Germline values: CDR1 DFQATT, CDR2 SNEGSKA (reference sequence). V trimming: 3 bases; J trimming: 3 bases; junction bases outside the gene matches: 6. The CDR3 is 14 residues long. The CDR3 loop is CSASLDGRTDTQYF. The DNA of the CDR3 is TGCAGTGCTAGTCTGGACGGGAGGACAGATACGCAGTATTTT.

The chain carries TRBV20-1 and TRBJ1-6; the D is unclear. The CDR3 has 14 amino acids. The V and J ends lost 2 bases and 10 bases respectively, with 15 bases between them. Germline-derived CDR1 and CDR2 are DFQATT and SNEGSKA (reference sequence). The CDR3 here is CSARPPGRGSPLHF. As DNA, the CDR3 is TGCAGTGCTAGACCCCCGGGCCGAGGATCACCCCTCCACTTT.

This clonotype was detected only a few times. The chain links TRBV7-9 to TRBJ2-1, with D perhaps being TRBD1 or TRBD2 (5 bases each). CDR1 and CDR2 (germline): SEHNR, FQNEAQ (reference sequence). This CDR3 contains 16 residues. V lost 5 bases and J 3 bases, leaving 17 bases between the germline ends. CDR3 loop: CASSPRGQGDYNEQFF. For the CDR3, the DNA is TGTGCCAGCAGCCCAAGAGGCCAGGGAGACTACAATGAGCAGTTCTTC. The full variable domain, completed using reference TRBV7-9 and TRBJ2-1, is DTGVSQNPRHKITKRGQNVTFRCDPISEHNRLYWYRQTLGQGPEFLTYFQNEAQLEKSRLLSDRFSAERPKGSFSTLEIQRTEQGDSAMYLCASSPRGQGDYNEQFFGPGTRLTVL.

In this sample, this clonotype turned up many times. The J gene is TRBJ2-1, the V gene TRBV14; D is possibly TRBD2 (6 bases). V shed 1 base and J shed 7 bases, with 8 bases lying between them. This CDR3 is 13 amino acids long. The germline CDR1 and CDR2 sequences are SGHDN and FVKESK. The CDR3 sequence is CASSQAGRNEQFF. CDR3 in DNA: TGTGCCAGCAGCCAAGCAGGGAGGAATGAGCAGTTCTTC.

This clonotype was detected only a few times. This chain's CDR3 is CSAGGPSEKLFF. The CDR3 DNA reads as TGCAGTGCCGGGGGACCTTCCGAAAAACTGTTTTTT. The chain has TRBV20-1 and TRBJ1-4; TRBD1 is a possible D gene (5 bases). CDR1 is DFQATT and CDR2 is SNEGSKA in the germline V gene (reference sequence). This CDR3 has 12 residues. V was trimmed by 6 bases and J by 8 bases, leaving 13 bases between them.

J is TRBJ1-1 and V is TRBV28; weak D call: TRBD1 (5 bases). In germline, CDR1 is MDHEN, CDR2 SYDVKM. Trimming took off 3 bases at V and 2 bases at J, with 10 bases between the two ends. CDR3 length equals 14 residues. The CDR3 here is CASSFSGTNTEAFF. CDR3 in DNA: TGTGCCAGCAGTTTTTCCGGGACTAACACTGAAGCTTTCTTT.

This clonotype came up a few times. The CDR3 loop is CASSVSGSRTDTQYF. In DNA form, the CDR3 reads TGTGCCAGCAGCGTTAGCGGGAGCAGAACAGATACGCAGTATTTT. V gene TRBV11-2 combines with J gene TRBJ2-3; the match to TRBD2 covers 9 bases. CDR1 and CDR2 (germline): SGHAT, FQNNGV. Trimming at V came to 5 bases and at J to 3 bases, leaving 6 bases not matched to a gene. The CDR3 is 15 residues long.

This clonotype appeared many times. The V gene is TRBV7-9, the J gene TRBJ2-1; perhaps TRBD2 as D (6 bases). The CDR3 spans 14 residues. V gave up 3 bases and J gave up 5 bases, with 11 bases separating them. Germline CDR1 is SEHNR and CDR2 is FQNEAQ (reference sequence). For the CDR3, the DNA is TGTGCCAGCAGCTTGGCGGGGTCCGACAATGAGCAGTTCTTC. Its translation is CASSLAGSDNEQFF.

Only a few counts were recorded for this clonotype. The chain couples TRBV7-9 to TRBJ2-5; 8 bases map to TRBD2. CDR3 length equals 13 residues. Germline V lookup: CDR1 SEHNR, CDR2 FQNEAQ (reference sequence). Trimming removed 6 bases from V and 5 bases from J; junction bases left unmatched: 5. The DNA for the CDR3 is TGTGCCAGCAGGAGTAGCGGGATCGAGACCCAGTACTTC. This gives the protein CASRSSGIETQYF. The whole variable domain, filled in from reference TRBV7-9 and TRBJ2-5, reads DTGVSQNPRHKITKRGQNVTFRCDPISEHNRLYWYRQTLGQGPEFLTYFQNEAQLEKSRLLSDRFSAERPKGSFSTLEIQRTEQGDSAMYLCASRSSGIETQYFGPGTRLLVL.

This clonotype showed up just a few times. The chain couples TRBV18 to TRBJ2-3, with 16 bases that match TRBD2. CDR1 and CDR2 from the germline V gene are KGHSH and LQKENI. The V gene end was trimmed by 2 bases and the J gene end by 1 base; junction bases not matched to a gene: 3. The CDR3 totals 18 residues. The CDR3 spells CASSPSGTSGRGTDTQYF. As DNA, the CDR3 is TGTGCCAGCTCACCATCAGGGACTAGCGGGAGGGGCACAGATACGCAGTATTTT.

This clonotype was seen a handful of times. CDR3 nucleotides: TGTGCCAGCAGCTTAGAGTCCGGCGGGGCGGAGACCCAGTACTTC. The encoded protein is CASSLESGGAETQYF. This chain connects TRBV11-3 to TRBJ2-5; possible D gene TRBD2, 6 bases. Germline assignment: CDR1 SGHNT and CDR2 YENEEA. The CDR3 has 15 amino acids. Trimming shortened V by 0 bases and J by 5 bases, and 13 bases separated the two germline ends.

This clonotype appeared once. The chain uses TRBV29-1 and TRBJ1-1; no firm D call. This CDR3 contains 11 residues. Per the germline V gene, CDR1 is SQVTM and CDR2 is ANQGSEA. The germline V and J ends were trimmed by 7 bases and 11 bases, with 17 bases remaining between them. CDR3 nucleotide sequence: TGCAGCGCCCGGGAGTGGGCGGGGGCTTTCTTT. Translated, it gives CSAREWAGAFF.

This clonotype has a handful of counts. The chain recombines TRBV20-1 with TRBJ2-3, with TRBD2 matching 7 bases. This CDR3 has 15 amino acids. V lost 0 bases to trimming and J lost 2 bases; unmatched junction nucleotides: 5. Germline V lookup: CDR1 DFQATT, CDR2 SNEGSKA (reference sequence). CDR3 sequence (DNA): TGCAGTGCTAGAGATCCAGCGGGATTCACAGATACGCAGTATTTT. Translating gives CSARDPAGFTDTQYF.

This clonotype was recorded a few times. The genes are TRBV24-1 and TRBJ2-7, with TRBD1 identical over 10 bases. V lost 5 bases to trimming and J lost 0 bases; unmatched junction nucleotides: 9. The CDR3 loop spans 17 amino acids. Germline CDR1 and CDR2: KGHDR and SFDVKD. CDR3 loop: CATSGPRDRGGSYEQYF. CDR3 DNA: TGTGCCACCAGTGGCCCAAGGGACAGGGGCGGCTCCTACGAGCAGTACTTC.

The chain joins TRBV10-2 to TRBJ1-1; D possibly corresponds to TRBD1 (6 bases). Germline assignment: CDR1 WSHSY and CDR2 SAAADI. The CDR3 extends over 13 amino acids. The germline V and J ends were trimmed by 7 bases and 6 bases, with 15 bases remaining between them. The CDR3 spells CASIDRQVSEAFF. CDR3 DNA sequence: TGCGCCAGCATAGATAGACAGGTCTCTGAAGCTTTCTTT.

The chain recombines TRBV4-1 with TRBJ2-7, with D possibly called TRBD1 or TRBD2 (5 bases each). This CDR3 has 14 residues. Germline CDR1 is MGHRA and CDR2 is YSYEKL. V was shortened by 4 bases and J by 0 bases, with 10 bases between the two germline ends. Here the CDR3 DNA reads TGCGCCAGCAGCCCCGGGACGATCTCCTACGAGCAGTACTTC. It specifies CASSPGTISYEQYF.

The chain combines TRBV29-1 with TRBJ2-5; possible D gene TRBD2, 6 bases. Germline CDR1 SQVTM, CDR2 ANQGSEA. V dropped 3 bases and J dropped 0 bases, with 11 bases sitting between them. The CDR3 runs to 14 residues. This chain's CDR3 is CSVDGGTHQETQYF. The CDR3 bases are TGCAGCGTTGATGGGGGGACTCACCAAGAGACCCAGTACTTC.

This clonotype was picked up a small number of times. The V and J genes are TRBV5-4 and TRBJ1-2; TRBD1 might be the D (6 bases). This CDR3 contains 15 residues. V dropped 1 base and J dropped 4 bases, with 14 bases sitting between them. Germline V lookup: CDR1 SGHNT, CDR2 YYREEE (reference sequence). The CDR3 region is CASSLQGQAFYGYTF. The CDR3 DNA is TGTGCCAGCAGCTTGCAGGGACAAGCCTTCTATGGCTACACCTTC.